The 5 T cell receptor beta chains in this list originate from one sample, sequenced in a study of blood T cell repertoires in COVID-19. Libraries were prepared by immunoSEQ multiplex PCR; TCRdb keeps only in-frame clonotypes and omits some of them. The table has around 170,000 clones, about 88% seen once; the top ten hold about a quarter. Sequences were obtained from peripheral blood. The receptors originated from a man aged 55 to 70 with acute or convalescent COVID-19.

This clone was picked up a small number of times. V and J are TRBV5-6 and TRBJ2-1, with D maybe TRBD1 (6 bases). Trimming took 3 bases from V and 3 from J, leaving 16 bases between them. Germline-derived CDR1 and CDR2 are SGHDT and YYEEEE. The CDR3 loop spans 16 amino acids. CDR3 bases: TGTGCCAGCAGCTACTACGACAGGATAGTCTACAATGAGCAGTTCTTC. Protein: CASSYYDRIVYNEQFF. Full variable domain (remainder filled in from reference TRBV5-6 and TRBJ2-1): DAGVTQSPTHLIKTRGQQVTLRCSPKSGHDTVSWYQQALGQGPQFIFQYYEEEERQRGNFPDRFSGHQFPNYSSELNVNALLLGDSALYLCASSYYDRIVYNEQFFGPGTRLTVL.

This chain links TRBV7-9 with TRBJ1-5; 8 nucleotides line up with TRBD1. Trimming cost V 5 bases and J 6 bases; bases outside gene matches: 3. Germline V lookup: CDR1 SEHNR, CDR2 FQNEAQ (reference sequence). CDR3 size: 13 residues. CDR3 DNA sequence: TGTGCCAGCAGCCTAGGGACAGGTCAGCCCCAGCATTTT. Its translation: CASSLGTGQPQHF.

Note on this clone: The sample carries other DNA sequences with the same CDR3. The DNA of the CDR3 is TGTGCCAGCAGCTTAGCCGGAGCCACAGATACGCAGTATTTT. It yields the protein CASSLAGATDTQYF. The rearrangement links TRBV7-9 to TRBJ2-3; D is ambiguous. V gave up 0 bases and J gave up 2 bases, with 6 bases separating them. The CDR3 runs to 14 residues. Germline V gene lookup returns CDR1 SEHNR and CDR2 FQNEAQ (reference sequence).

This clone was detected only once. The chain links TRBV3-1 (or the pseudogene TRBV3-2) to TRBJ1-3; possible D gene TRBD1, 6 bases. This CDR3 spans 14 amino acids. Trimming took 11 bases from V and 3 from J, leaving 17 bases between them. Germline V lookup: CDR1 LGHDT, CDR2 YNNKEL (reference sequence). The CDR3 sequence: CAVTGGAFGNTIYF. The CDR3 DNA sequence: TGTGCCGTTACCGGGGGGGCGTTTGGAAACACCATATATTTT.

The chain recombines TRBV5-6 with TRBJ2-7; D is uncertain. The germline V and J ends were trimmed by 0 bases and 0 bases, with 10 bases remaining between them. The CDR3 loop spans 15 amino acids. Germline CDR1 reads SGHDT; CDR2 reads YYEEEE. The CDR3 sequence: CASSLGRLSSYEQYV. CDR3 coding DNA: TGTGCCAGCAGCTTGGGCAGACTCAGCTCCTACGAGCAGTACGTC.